This TCR beta chain was identified during a study of T cell responses to AZD1222 COVID-19 vaccine. Study-level background: The study pooled second doses at about 4 or about 12 weeks.

The CDR3 is 11 amino acids. V was clipped by 10 bases and J by 7 bases, with 8 bases between them. Germline assignment: CDR1 MDHEN and CDR2 SYDVKM. The assay was immunoSEQ multiplex PCR, and TCRdb's table has in-frame clones only and misses some. The sample gives 150,000 to 200,000 clones, under 95% of which show up once; approximately 1.4% is in the top ten. This clonotype was obtained from an adult in good health. The material was peripheral blood, obtained on day 0 of AZD1222 vaccination. The V gene is TRBV28, the J gene TRBJ1-6; no reliable D call. CDR3 bases: TGTGCCACTCTAGAAAATTCACCCCTCCACTTT. Protein: CATLENSPLHF.